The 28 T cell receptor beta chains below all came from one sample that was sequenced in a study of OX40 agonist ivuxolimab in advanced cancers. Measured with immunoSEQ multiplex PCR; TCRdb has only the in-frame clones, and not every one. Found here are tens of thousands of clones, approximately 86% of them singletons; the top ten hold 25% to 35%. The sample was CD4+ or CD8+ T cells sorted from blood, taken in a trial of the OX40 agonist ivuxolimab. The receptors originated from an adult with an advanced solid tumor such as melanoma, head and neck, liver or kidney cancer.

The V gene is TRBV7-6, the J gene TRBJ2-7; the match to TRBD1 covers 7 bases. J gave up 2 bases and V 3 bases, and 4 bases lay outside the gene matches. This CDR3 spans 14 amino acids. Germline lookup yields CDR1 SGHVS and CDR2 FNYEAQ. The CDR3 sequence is CASSLGTVPYEQYF. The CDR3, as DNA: TGTGCCAGCAGCTTGGGGACAGTACCCTACGAGCAGTACTTC.

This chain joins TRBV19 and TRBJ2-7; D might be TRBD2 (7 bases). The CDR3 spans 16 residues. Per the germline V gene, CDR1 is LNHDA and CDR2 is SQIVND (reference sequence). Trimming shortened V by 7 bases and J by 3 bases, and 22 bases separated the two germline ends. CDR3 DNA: TGTGCCAGTACCCCCGTTCCCGGGGGGCCCCTCTACGAGCAGTACTTC. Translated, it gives CASTPVPGGPLYEQYF. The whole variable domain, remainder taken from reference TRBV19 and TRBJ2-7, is DGGITQSPKYLFRKEGQNVTLSCEQNLNHDAMYWYRQDPGQGLRLIYYSQIVNDFQKGDIAEGYSVSREKKESFPLTVTSAQKNPTAFYLCASTPVPGGPLYEQYFGPGTRLTVT.

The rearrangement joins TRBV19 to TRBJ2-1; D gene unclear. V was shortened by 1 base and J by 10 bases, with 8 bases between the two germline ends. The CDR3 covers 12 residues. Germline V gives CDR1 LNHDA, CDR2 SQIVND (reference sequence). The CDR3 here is CASSIGSIEQFF. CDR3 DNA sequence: TGTGCCAGTAGTATAGGGTCGATCGAGCAGTTCTTC.

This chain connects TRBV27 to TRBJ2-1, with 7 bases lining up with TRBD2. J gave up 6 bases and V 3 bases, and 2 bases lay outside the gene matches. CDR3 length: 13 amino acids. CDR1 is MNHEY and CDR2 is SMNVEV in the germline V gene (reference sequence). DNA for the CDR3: TGTGCCAGCAGTTTTGCTAGCGGCAATGAGCAGTTCTTC. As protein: CASSFASGNEQFF.

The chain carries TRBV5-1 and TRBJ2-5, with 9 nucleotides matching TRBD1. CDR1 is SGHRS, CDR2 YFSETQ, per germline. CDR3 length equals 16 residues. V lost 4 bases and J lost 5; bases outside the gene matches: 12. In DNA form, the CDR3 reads TGCGCCAGCAGCCCCTACCCGACAGGGGGTGACGAGACCCAGTACTTC. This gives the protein CASSPYPTGGDETQYF.

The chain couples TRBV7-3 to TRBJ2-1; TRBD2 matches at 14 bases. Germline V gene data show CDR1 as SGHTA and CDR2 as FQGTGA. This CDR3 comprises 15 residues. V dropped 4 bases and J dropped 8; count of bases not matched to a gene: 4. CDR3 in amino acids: CASSSGTSGGDEQFF. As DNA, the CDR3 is TGTGCCAGCAGCTCCGGGACTAGCGGGGGCGATGAGCAGTTCTTC.

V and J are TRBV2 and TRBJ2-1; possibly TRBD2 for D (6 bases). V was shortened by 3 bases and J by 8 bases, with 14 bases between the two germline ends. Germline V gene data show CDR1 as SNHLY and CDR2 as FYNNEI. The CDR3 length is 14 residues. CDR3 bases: TGTGCCAGCAGTGAGCTTGCCGCGGGACATGAGCAGTTCTTC. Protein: CASSELAAGHEQFF.

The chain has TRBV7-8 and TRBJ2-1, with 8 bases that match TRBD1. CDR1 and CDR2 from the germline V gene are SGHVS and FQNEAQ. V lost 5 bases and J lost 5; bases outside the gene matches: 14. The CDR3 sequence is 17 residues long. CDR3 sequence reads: CASSGPGQVGANNEQFF. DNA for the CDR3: TGTGCCAGCAGCGGACCGGGACAGGTAGGGGCTAACAATGAGCAGTTCTTC. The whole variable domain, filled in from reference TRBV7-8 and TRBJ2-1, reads GAGVSQSPRYKVAKRGQDVALRCDPISGHVSLFWYQQALGQGPEFLTYFQNEAQLDKSGLPSDRFFAERPEGSVSTLKIQRTQQEDSAVYLCASSGPGQVGANNEQFFGPGTRLTVL.

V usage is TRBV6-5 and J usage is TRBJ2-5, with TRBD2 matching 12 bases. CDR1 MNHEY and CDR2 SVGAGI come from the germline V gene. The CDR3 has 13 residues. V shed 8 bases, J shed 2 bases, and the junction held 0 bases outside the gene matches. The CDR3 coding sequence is TGTGCCAGCGGACTAGCGGGGCAAGAGACCCAGTACTTC. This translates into CASGLAGQETQYF.

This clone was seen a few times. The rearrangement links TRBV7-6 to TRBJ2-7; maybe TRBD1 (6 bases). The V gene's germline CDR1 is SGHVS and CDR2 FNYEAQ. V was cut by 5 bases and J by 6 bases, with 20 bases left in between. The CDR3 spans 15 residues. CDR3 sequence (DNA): TGTGCCAGCAGCCTCGTCCGGGACACTCTAGGCGAGCAGTACTTC. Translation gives CASSLVRDTLGEQYF. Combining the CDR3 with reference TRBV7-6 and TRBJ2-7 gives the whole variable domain GAGVSQSPRYKVTKRGQDVALRCDPISGHVSLYWYRQALGQGPEFLTYFNYEAQQDKSGLPNDRFSAERPEGSISTLTIQRTEQRDSAMYRCASSLVRDTLGEQYFGPGTRLTVT.

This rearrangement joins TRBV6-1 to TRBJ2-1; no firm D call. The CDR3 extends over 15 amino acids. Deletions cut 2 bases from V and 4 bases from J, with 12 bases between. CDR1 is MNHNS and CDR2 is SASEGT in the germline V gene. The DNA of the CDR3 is TGTGCCAGCAGTGAACTATCTGCCGGGTACAATGAGCAGTTCTTC. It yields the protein CASSELSAGYNEQFF.

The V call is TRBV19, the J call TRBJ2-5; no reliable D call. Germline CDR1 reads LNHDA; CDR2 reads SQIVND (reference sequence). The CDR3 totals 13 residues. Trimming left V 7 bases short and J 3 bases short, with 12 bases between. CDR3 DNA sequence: TGTGCCAGTAACGGGCGGACCGAAGAGACCCAGTACTTC. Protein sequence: CASNGRTEETQYF.

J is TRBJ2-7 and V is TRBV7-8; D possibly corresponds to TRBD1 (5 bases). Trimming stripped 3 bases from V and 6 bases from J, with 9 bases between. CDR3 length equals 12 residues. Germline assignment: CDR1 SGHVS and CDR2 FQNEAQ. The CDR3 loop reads CASSFPGFEQYF. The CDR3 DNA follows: TGTGCCAGCAGCTTCCCAGGGTTCGAGCAGTACTTC.

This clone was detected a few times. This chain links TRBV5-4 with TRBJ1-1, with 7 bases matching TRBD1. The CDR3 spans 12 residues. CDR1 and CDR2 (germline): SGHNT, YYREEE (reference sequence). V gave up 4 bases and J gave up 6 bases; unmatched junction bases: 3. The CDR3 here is CASSQQGPEAFF. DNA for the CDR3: TGTGCCAGCAGCCAACAGGGGCCTGAAGCTTTCTTT.

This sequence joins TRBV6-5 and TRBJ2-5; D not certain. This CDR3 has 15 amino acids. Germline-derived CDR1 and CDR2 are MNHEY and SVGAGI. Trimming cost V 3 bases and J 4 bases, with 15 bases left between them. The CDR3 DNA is TGTGCCAGCAGTTATGAGGTACACGGCGGAGAGACCCAGTACTTC. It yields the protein CASSYEVHGGETQYF.

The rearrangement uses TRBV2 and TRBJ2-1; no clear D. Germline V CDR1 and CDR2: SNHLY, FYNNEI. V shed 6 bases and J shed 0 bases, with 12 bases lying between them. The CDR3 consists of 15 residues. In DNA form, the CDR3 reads TGTGCCAGCAGGGATCGGAAGAGCTCCTACAATGAGCAGTTCTTC. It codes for CASRDRKSSYNEQFF.

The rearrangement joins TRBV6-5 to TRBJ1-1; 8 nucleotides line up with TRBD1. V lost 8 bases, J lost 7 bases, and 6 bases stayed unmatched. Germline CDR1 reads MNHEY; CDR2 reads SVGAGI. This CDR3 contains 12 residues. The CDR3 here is CASGQGTFEAFF. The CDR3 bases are TGTGCCAGCGGACAGGGAACCTTTGAAGCTTTCTTT.

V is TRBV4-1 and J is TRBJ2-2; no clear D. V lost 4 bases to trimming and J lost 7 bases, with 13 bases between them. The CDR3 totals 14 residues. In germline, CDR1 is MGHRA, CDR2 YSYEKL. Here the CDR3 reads CASSPENFGGELFF. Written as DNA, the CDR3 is TGCGCCAGCAGCCCCGAGAACTTTGGCGGGGAGCTGTTTTTT.

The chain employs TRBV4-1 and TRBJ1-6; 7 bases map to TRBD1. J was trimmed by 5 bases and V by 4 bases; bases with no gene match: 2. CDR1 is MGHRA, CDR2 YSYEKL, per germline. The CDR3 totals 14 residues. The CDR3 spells CASSLGQDNSPLHF. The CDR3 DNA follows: TGCGCCAGCAGCCTAGGACAGGATAATTCACCCCTCCACTTT.

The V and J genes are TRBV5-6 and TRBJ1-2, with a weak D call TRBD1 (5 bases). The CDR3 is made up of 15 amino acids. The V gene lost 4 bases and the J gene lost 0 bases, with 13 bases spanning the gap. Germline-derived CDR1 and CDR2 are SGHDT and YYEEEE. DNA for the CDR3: TGTGCCAGCAGCGTCGGGGCAGCCCCTAACTATGGCTACACCTTC. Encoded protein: CASSVGAAPNYGYTF.

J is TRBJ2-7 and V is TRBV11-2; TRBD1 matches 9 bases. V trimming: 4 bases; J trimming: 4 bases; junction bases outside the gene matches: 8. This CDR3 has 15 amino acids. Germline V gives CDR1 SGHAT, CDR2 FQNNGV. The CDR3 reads CASSYTGTGQYEQYF. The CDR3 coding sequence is TGTGCCAGCAGCTACACCGGGACAGGGCAGTACGAGCAGTACTTC.

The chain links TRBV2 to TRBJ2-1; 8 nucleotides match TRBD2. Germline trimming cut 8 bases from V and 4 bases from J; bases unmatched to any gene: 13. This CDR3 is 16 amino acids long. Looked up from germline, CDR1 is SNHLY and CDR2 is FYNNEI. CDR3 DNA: TGTGCCAGCGGCCCGAAAGAGACTAGCGTTTACAATGAGCAGTTCTTC. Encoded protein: CASGPKETSVYNEQFF.

The CDR3, as DNA: TGTGCCAGCGTCCTCGGCGGCAGTTCCTCCTACAATGAGCAGTTCTTC. This translates into CASVLGGSSSYNEQFF. V gene TRBV11-2 combines with J gene TRBJ2-1, with D uncertain. V shed 8 bases and J shed 0 bases, with 17 bases lying between them. In germline, CDR1 is SGHAT, CDR2 FQNNGV. This CDR3 is 16 amino acids long. Looking up the rest from reference TRBV11-2 and TRBJ2-1 gives the full variable domain: EAGVAQSPRYKIIEKRQSVAFWCNPISGHATLYWYQQILGQGPKLLIQFQNNGVVDDSQLPKDRFSAERLKGVDSTLKIQPAKLEDSAVYLCASVLGGSSSYNEQFFGPGTRLTVL.

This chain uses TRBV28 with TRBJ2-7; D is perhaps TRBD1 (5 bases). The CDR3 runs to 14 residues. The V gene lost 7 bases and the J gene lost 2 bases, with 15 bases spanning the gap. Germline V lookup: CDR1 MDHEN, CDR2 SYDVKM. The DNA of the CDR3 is TGTGCCAGCACGGACACTGGGGCTCCCTACGAGCAGTACTTC. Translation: CASTDTGAPYEQYF.

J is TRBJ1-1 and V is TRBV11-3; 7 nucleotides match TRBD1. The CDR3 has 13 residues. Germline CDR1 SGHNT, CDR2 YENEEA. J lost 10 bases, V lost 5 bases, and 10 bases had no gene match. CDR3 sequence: CASSQRQGRGAFF. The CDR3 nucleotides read TGTGCCAGCAGCCAAAGACAGGGAAGGGGAGCTTTCTTT.

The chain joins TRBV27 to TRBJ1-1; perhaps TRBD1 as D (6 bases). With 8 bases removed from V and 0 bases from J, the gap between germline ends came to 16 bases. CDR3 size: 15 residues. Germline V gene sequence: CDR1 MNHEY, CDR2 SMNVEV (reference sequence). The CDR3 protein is CASSRTVQMNTEAFF. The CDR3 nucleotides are TGTGCCAGCTCCAGGACAGTTCAAATGAACACTGAAGCTTTCTTT.

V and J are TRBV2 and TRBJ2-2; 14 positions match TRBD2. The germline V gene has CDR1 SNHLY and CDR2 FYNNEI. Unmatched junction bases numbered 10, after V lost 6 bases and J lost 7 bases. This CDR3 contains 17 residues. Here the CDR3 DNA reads TGTGCCAGCAGCCCAAAGGGACTAGCGGGAGTTGTCGGGGAGCTGTTTTTT. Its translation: CASSPKGLAGVVGELFF.

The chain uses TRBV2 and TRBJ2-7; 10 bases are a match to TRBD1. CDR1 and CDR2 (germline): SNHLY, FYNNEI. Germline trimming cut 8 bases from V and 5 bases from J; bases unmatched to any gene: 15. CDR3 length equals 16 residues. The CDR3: CASDWVLRDRGHEQYF. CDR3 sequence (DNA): TGTGCCAGCGATTGGGTCCTTCGGGACAGGGGCCACGAGCAGTACTTC.